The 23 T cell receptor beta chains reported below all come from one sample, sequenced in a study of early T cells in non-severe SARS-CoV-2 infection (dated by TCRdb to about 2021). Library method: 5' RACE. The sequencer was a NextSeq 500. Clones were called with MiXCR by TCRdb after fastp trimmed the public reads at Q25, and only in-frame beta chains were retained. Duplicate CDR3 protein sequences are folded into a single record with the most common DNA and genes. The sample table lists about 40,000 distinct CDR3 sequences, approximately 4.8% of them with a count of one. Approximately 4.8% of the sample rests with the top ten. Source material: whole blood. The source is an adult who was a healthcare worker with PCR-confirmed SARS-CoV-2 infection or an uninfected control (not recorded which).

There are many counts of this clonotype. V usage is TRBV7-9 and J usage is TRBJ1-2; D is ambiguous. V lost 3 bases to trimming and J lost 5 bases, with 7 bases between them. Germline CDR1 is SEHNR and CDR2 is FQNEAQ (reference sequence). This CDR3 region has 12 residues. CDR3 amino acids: CASSFTVYGYTF. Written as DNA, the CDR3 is TGTGCCAGCAGCTTTACAGTATATGGCTACACCTTC.

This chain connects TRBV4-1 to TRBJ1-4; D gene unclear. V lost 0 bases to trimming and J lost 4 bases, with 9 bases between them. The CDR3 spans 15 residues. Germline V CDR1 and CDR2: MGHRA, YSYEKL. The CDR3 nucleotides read TGCGCCAGCAGCCAAGACAGGCAGCTTAATGAAAAACTGTTTTTT. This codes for CASSQDRQLNEKLFF.

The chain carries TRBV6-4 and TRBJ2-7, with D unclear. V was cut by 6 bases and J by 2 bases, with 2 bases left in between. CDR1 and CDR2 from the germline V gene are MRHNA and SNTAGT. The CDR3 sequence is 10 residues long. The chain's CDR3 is CASRTYEQYF. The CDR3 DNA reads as TGTGCCAGCAGGACCTACGAGCAGTACTTC.

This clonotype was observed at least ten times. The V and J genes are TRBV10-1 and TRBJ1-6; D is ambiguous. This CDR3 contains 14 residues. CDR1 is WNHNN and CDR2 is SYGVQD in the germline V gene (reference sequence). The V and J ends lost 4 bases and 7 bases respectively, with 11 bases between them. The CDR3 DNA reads TGCGCCAGCAGTGGATCTAGGACCAATTCACCCCTCCACTTT. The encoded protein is CASSGSRTNSPLHF.

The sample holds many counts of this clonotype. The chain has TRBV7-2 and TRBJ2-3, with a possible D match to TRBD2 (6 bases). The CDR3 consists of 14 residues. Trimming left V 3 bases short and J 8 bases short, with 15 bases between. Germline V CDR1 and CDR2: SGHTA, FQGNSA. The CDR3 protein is CASSFTGVVGTQYF. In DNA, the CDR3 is TGTGCCAGCAGCTTTACGGGGGTGGTTGGTACGCAGTATTTT.

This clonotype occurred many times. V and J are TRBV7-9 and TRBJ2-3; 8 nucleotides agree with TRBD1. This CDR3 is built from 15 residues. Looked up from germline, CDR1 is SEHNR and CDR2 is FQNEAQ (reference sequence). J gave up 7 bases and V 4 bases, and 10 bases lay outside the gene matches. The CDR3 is CASSSDRARPNTQYF. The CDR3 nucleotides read TGTGCCAGCAGCTCGGACAGGGCGAGGCCAAATACGCAGTATTTT.

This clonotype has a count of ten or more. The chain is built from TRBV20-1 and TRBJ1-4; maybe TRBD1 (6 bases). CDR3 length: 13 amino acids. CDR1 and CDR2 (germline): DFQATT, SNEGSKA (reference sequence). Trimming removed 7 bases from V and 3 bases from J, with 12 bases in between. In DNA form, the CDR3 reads TGCAGTGTGCAGCCAGGGGCTAATGAAAAACTGTTTTTT. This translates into CSVQPGANEKLFF.

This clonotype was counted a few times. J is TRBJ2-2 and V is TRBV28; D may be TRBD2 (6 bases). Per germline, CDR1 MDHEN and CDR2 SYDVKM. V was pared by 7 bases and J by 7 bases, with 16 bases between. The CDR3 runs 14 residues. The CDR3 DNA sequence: TGTGCCAGCAACTCTCTAGCGCTACGCGGGGAGCTGTTTTTT. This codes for CASNSLALRGELFF.

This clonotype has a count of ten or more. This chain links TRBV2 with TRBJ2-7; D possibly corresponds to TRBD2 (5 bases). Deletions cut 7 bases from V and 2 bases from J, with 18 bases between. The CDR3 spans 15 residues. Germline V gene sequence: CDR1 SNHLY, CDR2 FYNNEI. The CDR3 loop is CASTQGASGPYEQYF. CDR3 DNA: TGTGCCAGCACCCAAGGAGCCAGCGGCCCCTACGAGCAGTACTTC.

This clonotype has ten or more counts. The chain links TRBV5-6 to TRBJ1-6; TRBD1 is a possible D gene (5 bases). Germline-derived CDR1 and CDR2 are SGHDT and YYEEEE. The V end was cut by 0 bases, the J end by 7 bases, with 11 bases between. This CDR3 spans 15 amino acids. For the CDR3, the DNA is TGTGCCAGCAGCTTGGGGGCAGGGAGGAATTCACCCCTCCACTTT. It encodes CASSLGAGRNSPLHF.

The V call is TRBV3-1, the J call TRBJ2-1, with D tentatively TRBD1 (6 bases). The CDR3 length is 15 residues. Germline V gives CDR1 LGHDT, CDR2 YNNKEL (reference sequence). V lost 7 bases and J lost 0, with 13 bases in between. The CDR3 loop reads CASTGTLSSYNEQFF. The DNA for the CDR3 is TGTGCCAGCACTGGGACATTGAGCTCCTACAATGAGCAGTTCTTC.

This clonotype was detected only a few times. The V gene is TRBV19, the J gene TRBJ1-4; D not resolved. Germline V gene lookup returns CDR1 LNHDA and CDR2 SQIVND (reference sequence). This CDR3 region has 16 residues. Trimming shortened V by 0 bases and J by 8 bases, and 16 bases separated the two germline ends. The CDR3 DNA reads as TGTGCCAGTAGTATAGAGGGTGCGGGTTACGGCGAAAAACTGTTTTTT. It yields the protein CASSIEGAGYGEKLFF.

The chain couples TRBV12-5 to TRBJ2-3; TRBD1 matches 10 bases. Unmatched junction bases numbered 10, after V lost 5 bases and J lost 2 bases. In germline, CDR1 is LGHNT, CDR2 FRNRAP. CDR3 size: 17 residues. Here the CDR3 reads CASGLRDRGRFTDTQYF. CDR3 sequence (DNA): TGTGCTAGTGGTCTGAGGGACAGGGGACGATTCACAGATACGCAGTATTTT.

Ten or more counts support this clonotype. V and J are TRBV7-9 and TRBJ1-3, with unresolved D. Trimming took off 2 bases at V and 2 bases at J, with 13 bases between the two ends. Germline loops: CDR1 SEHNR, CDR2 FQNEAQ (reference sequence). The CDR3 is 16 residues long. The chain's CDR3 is CASSLPGMPTGNTIYF. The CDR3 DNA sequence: TGTGCCAGCAGCTTACCGGGGATGCCGACTGGAAACACCATATATTTT.

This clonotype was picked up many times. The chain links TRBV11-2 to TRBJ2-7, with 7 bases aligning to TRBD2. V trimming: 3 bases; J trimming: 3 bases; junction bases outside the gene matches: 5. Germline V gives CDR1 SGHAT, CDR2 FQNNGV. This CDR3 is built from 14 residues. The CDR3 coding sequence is TGTGCCAGCAGCTTTACCGGGACTAACTACGAGCAGTACTTC. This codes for CASSFTGTNYEQYF.

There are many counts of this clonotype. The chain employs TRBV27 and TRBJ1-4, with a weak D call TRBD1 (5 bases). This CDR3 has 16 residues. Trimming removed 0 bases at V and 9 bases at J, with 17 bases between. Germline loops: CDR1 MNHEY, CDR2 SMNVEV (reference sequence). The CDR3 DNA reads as TGTGCCAGCAGTTTATCGACTATGGCAGGGTATAAAAAACTGTTTTTT. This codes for CASSLSTMAGYKKLFF.

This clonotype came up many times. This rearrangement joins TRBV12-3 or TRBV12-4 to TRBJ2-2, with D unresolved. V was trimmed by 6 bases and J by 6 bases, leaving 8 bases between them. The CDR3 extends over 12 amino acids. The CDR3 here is CASRVFSGELFF. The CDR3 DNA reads TGTGCCAGCAGAGTTTTTTCCGGGGAGCTGTTTTTT.

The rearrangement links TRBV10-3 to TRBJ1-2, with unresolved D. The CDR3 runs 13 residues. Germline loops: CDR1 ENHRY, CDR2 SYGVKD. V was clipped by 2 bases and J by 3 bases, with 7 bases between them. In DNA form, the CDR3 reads TGTGCCATCAGTGAGGGGTCAGACTATGGCTACACCTTC. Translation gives CAISEGSDYGYTF.

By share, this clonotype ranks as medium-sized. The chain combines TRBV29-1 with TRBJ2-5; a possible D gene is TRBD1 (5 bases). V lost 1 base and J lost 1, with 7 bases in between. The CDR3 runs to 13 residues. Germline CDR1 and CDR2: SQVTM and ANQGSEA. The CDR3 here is CSVEVGAQETQYF. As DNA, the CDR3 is TGCAGCGTTGAAGTAGGGGCCCAAGAGACCCAGTACTTC. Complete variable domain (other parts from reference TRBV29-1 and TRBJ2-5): SAVISQKPSRDICQRGTSLTIQCQVDSQVTMMFWYRQQPGQSLTLIATANQGSEATYESGFVIDKFPISRPNLTFSTLTVSNMSPEDSSIYLCSVEVGAQETQYFGPGTRLLVL.

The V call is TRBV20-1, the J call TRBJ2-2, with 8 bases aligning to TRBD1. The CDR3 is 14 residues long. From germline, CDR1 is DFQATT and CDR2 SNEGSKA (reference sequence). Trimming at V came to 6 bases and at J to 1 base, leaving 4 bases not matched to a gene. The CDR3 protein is CSAAGTGNTGELFF. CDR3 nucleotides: TGCAGTGCCGCCGGGACAGGGAACACCGGGGAGCTGTTTTTT.

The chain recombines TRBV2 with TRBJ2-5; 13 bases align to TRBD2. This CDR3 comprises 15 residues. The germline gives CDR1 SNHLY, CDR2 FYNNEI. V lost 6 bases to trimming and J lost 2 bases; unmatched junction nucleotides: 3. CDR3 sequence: CASSPGLAGQETQYF. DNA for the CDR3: TGTGCCAGCAGCCCGGGACTAGCGGGGCAAGAGACCCAGTACTTC. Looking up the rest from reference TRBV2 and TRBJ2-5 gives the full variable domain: EPEVTQTPSHQVTQMGQEVILRCVPISNHLYFYWYRQILGQKVEFLVSFYNNEISEKSEIFDDQFSVERPDGSNFTLKIRSTKLEDSAMYFCASSPGLAGQETQYFGPGTRLLVL.

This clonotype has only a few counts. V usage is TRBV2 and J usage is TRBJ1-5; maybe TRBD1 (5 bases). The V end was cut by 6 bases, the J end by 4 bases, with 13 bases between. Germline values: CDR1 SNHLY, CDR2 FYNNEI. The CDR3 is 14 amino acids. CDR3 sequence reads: CASRSGGGNQPQHF. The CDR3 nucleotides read TGTGCCAGCAGATCCGGGGGTGGGAATCAGCCCCAGCATTTT.

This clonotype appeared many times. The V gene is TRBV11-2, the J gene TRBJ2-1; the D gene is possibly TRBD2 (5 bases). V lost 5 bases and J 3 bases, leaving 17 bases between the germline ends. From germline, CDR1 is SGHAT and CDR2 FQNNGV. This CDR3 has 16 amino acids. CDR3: CASSPGKSPFYNEQFF. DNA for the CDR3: TGTGCCAGCAGCCCGGGAAAGAGCCCTTTCTACAATGAGCAGTTCTTC. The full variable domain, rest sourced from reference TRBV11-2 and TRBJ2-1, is EAGVAQSPRYKIIEKRQSVAFWCNPISGHATLYWYQQILGQGPKLLIQFQNNGVVDDSQLPKDRFSAERLKGVDSTLKIQPAKLEDSAVYLCASSPGKSPFYNEQFFGPGTRLTVL.